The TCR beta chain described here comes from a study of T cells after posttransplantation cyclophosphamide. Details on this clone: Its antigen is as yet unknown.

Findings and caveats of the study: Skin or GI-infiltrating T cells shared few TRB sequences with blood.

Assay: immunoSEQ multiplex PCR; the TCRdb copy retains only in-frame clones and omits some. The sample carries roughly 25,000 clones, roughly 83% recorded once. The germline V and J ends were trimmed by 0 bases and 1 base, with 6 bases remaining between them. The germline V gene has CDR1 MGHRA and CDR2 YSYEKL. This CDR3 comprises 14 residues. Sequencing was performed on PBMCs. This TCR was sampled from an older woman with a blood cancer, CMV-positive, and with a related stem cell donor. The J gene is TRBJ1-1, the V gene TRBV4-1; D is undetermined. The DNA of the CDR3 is TGCGCCAGCAGCCAAGATCAGAAGAACACTGAAGCTTTCTTT. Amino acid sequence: CASSQDQKNTEAFF.